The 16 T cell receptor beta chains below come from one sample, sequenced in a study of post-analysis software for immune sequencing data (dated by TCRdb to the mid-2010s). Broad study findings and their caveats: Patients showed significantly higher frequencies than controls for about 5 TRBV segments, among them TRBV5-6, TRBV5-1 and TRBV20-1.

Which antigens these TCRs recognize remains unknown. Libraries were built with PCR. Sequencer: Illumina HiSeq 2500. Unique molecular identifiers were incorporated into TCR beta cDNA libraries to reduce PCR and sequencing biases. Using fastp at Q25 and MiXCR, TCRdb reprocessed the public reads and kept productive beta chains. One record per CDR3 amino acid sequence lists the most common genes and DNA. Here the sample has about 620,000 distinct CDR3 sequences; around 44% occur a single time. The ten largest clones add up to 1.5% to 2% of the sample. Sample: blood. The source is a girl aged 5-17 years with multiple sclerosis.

CDR3 nucleotide sequence: TGTGCCAGCAGCCGTGTTACAGGGGGGTATGGCTACACCTTC. Its protein is CASSRVTGGYGYTF. The chain has TRBV13 and TRBJ1-2; 8 bases fit TRBD1. The CDR3 has 14 residues. The germline gives CDR1 PRHDT, CDR2 FYEKMQ (reference sequence). With 5 bases clipped from V and 5 bases from J, the junction kept 7 bases outside the gene matches.

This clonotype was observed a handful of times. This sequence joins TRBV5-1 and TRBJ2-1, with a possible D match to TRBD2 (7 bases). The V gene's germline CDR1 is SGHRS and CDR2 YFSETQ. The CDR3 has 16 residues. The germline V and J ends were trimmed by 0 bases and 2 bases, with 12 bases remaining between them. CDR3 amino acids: CASSLATGGTYNEQFF. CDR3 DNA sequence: TGCGCCAGCAGCTTGGCGACGGGGGGCACCTACAATGAGCAGTTCTTC.

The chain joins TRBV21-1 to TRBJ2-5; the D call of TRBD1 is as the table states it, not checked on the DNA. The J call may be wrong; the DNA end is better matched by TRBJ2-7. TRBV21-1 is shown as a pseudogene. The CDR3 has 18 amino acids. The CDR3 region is CASSKKGLRGLPLCEQYF. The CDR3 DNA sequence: TGTGCCAGCAGCAAAAAAGGTCTAAGGGGGCTCCCCCTGTGCGAGCAGTACTTC.

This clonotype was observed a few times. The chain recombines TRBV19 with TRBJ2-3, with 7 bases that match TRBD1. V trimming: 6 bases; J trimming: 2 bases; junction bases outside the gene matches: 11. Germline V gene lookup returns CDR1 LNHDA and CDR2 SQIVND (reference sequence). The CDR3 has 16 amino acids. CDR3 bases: TGTGCCAGTAGCATTACCGGGACAGCCTCCACAGATACGCAGTATTTT. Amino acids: CASSITGTASTDTQYF.

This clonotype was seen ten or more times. In nucleotides, the CDR3 is TGTGCCATCAGCCCGGCCAGCCAGAACACTGAAGCTTTCTTT. Translated, it gives CAISPASQNTEAFF. V and J are TRBV10-3 and TRBJ1-1; no clear D. Trimming took 6 bases from V and 1 from J, leaving 12 bases between them. The CDR3 runs 14 residues. The germline gives CDR1 ENHRY, CDR2 SYGVKD.

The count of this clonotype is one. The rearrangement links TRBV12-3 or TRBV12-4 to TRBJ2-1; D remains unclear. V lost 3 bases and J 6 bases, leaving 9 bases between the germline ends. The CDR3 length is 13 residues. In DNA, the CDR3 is TGTGCCAGCAGTTTGAAGTTTGCCAATGAGCAGTTCTTC. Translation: CASSLKFANEQFF.

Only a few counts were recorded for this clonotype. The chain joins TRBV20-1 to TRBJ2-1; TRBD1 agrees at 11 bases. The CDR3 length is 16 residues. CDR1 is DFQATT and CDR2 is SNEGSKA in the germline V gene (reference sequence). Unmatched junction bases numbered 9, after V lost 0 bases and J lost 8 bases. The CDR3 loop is CSARDSGQGAAHEQFF. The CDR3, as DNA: TGCAGTGCTAGAGATTCCGGACAGGGGGCCGCCCATGAGCAGTTCTTC.

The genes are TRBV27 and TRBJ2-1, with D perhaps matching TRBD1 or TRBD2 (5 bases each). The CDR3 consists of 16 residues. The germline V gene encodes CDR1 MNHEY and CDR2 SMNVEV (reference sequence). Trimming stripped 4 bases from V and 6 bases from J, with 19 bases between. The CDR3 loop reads CASSSYGTSSGNEQFF. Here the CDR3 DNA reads TGTGCCAGCAGTTCCTACGGGACCAGCTCCGGCAATGAGCAGTTCTTC.

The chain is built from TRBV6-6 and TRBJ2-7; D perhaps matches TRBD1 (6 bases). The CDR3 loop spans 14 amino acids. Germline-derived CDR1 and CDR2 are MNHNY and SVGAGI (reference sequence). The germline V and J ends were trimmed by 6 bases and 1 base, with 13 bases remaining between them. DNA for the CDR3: TGTGCCAGCAGGAAACAGGGTGAATCCTACGAGCAGTACTTC. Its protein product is CASRKQGESYEQYF.

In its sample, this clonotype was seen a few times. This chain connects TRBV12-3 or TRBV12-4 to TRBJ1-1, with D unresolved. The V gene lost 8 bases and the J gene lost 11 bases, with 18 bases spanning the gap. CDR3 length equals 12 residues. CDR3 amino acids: CASCRGRGWAFF. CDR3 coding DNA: TGTGCCAGCTGCCGCGGCCGAGGTTGGGCTTTCTTT.

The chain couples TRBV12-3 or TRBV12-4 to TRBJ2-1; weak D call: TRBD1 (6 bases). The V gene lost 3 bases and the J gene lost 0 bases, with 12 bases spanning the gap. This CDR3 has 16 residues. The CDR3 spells CASSLGVGASYNEQFF. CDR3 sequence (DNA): TGTGCCAGCAGTTTGGGTGTGGGGGCCTCCTACAATGAGCAGTTCTTC.

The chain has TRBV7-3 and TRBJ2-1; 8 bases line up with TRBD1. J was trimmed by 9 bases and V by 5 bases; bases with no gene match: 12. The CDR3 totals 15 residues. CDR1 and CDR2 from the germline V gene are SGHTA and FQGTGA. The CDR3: CASSTGTGALTEQFF. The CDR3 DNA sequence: TGTGCCAGCAGCACAGGGACAGGCGCCCTCACTGAGCAGTTCTTC. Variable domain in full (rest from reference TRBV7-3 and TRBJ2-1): GAGVSQTPSNKVTEKGKYVELRCDPISGHTALYWYRQSLGQGPEFLIYFQGTGAADDSGLPNDRFFAVRPEGSVSTLKIQRTERGDSAVYLCASSTGTGALTEQFFGPGTRLTVL.

CDR3 nucleotides: TGCAGTGTCATAGCGGGGGGAAAGAATGAGCAGTTCTTC. Residues: CSVIAGGKNEQFF. The rearrangement uses TRBV20-1 and TRBJ2-1; 10 positions agree with TRBD2. V shed 7 bases, J shed 7 bases, and the junction held 7 bases outside the gene matches. Per germline, CDR1 DFQATT and CDR2 SNEGSKA (reference sequence). CDR3 length equals 13 residues.

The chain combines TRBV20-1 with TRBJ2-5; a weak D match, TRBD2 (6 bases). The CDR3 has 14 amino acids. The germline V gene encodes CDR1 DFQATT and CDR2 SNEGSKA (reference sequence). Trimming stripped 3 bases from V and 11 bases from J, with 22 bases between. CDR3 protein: CSASGGLTIGEQYF. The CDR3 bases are TGCAGTGCTAGTGGGGGACTCACCATAGGGGAGCAGTACTTC.

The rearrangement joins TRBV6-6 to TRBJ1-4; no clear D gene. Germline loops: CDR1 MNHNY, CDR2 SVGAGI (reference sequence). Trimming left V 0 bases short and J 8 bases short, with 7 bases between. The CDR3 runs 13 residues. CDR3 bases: TGTGCCAGCAGTTACTCCGTGGGGGAAAAACTGTTTTTT. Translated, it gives CASSYSVGEKLFF.

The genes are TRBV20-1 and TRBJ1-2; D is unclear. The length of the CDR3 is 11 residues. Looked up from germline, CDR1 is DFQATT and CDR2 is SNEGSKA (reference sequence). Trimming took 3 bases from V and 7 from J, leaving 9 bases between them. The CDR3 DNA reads TGCAGTGCTAGTTGGAGCAGTGGCTACACCTTC. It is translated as CSASWSSGYTF.